Sequencing of this TCR beta chain was carried out in a study of T cells in Graves' hyperthyroidism and ophthalmopathy. This clonotype was recorded at least ten times. Using RNA transcripts as the source, TCR beta CDR3 regions were amplified. During a first-round RT-PCR of the TCR CDR3, the HTBI primer set was used. TCRdb re-derived calls from the multiplex PCR reads in MiXCR, one entry per CDR3 protein. Of 350,000 or so distinct CDR3 sequences listed, about a sixth were seen once; the top ten hold around 16%. The source material was blood. This clonotype originated in a woman aged 40-49 years with Graves' ophthalmopathy.

CDR3 sequence: CASSSRTTGADEAFF. CDR3 coding DNA: TGCGCCAGCAGCTCACGTACCACAGGGGCGGATGAAGCTTTCTTT. The genes are TRBV4-1 and TRBJ1-1; 7 bases map to TRBD1. The germline V gene encodes CDR1 MGHRA and CDR2 YSYEKL. The CDR3 has 15 amino acids. The V and J ends lost 5 bases and 7 bases, in that order; junction bases with no gene match: 13.